This is a list of T cell receptor beta chains from one sample in a study of radiotherapy plus CTLA-4 blockade in lung cancer. TCRdb's table, derived via immunoSEQ multiplex PCR, lists solely in-frame clones and lacks some. The table includes about 110,000 clones, about 84% detected once. The sequencing here drew on peripheral blood, taken from a patient treated with radiotherapy plus ipilimumab. The source of these receptors is a human donor with non-small cell lung cancer that progressed on radiotherapy plus ipilimumab. Some clones in this sample may be carry-over from other donors' samples. Both conserved end residues are part of each CDR3. D genes are given only for firm matches. Clone sizes are given selectively: once, few, many, or a class where the clone is expanded.

TRBJ2-7 | TRBD1 | NA | TRBV5-4 | CASSLGDRISYEQYF | TGTGCCAGCAGCTTGGGGGACAGGATTTCCTACGAGCAGTACTTC
TRBJ1-5 | NA | once | TRBV19 | CASSIQGLGDQPQHF | TGTGCCAGTAGTATTCAGGGGCTTGGGGATCAGCCCCAGCATTTT
TRBJ1-2 | NA | NA | TRBV19 | CASRIPNYGYTF | TGTGCCAGTAGAATACCTAACTATGGCTACACCTTC
TRBJ1-5 | NA | NA | TRBV29-1 | CSVATSLGQHF | TGCAGCGTTGCGACAAGCCTGGGTCAGCATTTT
TRBJ2-7 | TRBD1 | few | TRBV6-6 | CASTFSGTGIYEQYF | TGTGCCAGCACGTTCTCCGGGACAGGCATCTACGAGCAGTACTTC
TRBJ1-6 | NA | NA | TRBV7-2 | CASSLESGDNSPLHF | TGTGCCAGCAGCTTAGAGTCAGGGGATAATTCACCCCTCCACTTT
TRBJ2-7 | NA | once | TRBV19 | CASMGDYEQYF | TGTGCCAGTATGGGGGACTACGAGCAGTACTTC
TRBJ1-2 | TRBD1 | NA | TRBV25-1 | CASSEPGQGDNYGYTF | TGTGCCAGCAGTGAACCGGGACAGGGGGACAACTATGGCTACACCTTC
TRBJ1-6 | NA | NA | TRBV19 | CASTMGDSPLHF | TGTGCCAGTACTATGGGGGATTCACCCCTCCACTTT
TRBJ2-7 | TRBD1 | NA | TRBV19 | CASRRTGDSYEQYF | TGTGCCAGTAGGCGGACAGGGGACTCCTACGAGCAGTACTTC
TRBJ2-7 | NA | NA | TRBV19 | CASSHPDRLNYEQYF | TGTGCCAGTAGCCACCCCGACAGGCTCAACTACGAGCAGTACTTC
TRBJ2-2 | NA | few | TRBV2 | CASSATLGAGELFF | TGTGCCAGCAGTGCGACCCTAGGGGCGGGGGAGCTGTTTTTT
TRBJ1-1 | NA | NA | TRBV7-2 | CASSPRRDRLLAEAFF | TGTGCCAGCAGCCCCAGGAGAGATCGGTTGCTCGCTGAAGCTTTCTTT
TRBJ1-1 | TRBD1 | NA | TRBV19 | CASIPGQGYTEAFF | TGTGCCAGTATACCGGGACAGGGTTACACTGAAGCTTTCTTT
TRBJ2-7 | NA | few | TRBV7-9 | CASSPSMGSYEQYF | TGTGCCAGCAGCCCCAGTATGGGCTCCTACGAGCAGTACTTC
TRBJ2-2 | TRBD1 | NA | TRBV10-3 | CAISESAPGQGGGELFF | TGTGCCATCAGTGAGTCCGCCCCGGGACAGGGAGGCGGGGAGCTGTTTTTT
TRBJ2-5 | TRBD1 | once | TRBV5-6 | CASHWTGSETQYF | TGTGCCAGCCATTGGACAGGGTCAGAGACCCAGTACTTC
TRBJ1-1 | NA | NA | TRBV7-9 | CASSPHTGGRKGTEAFF | TGTGCCAGCAGCCCTCACACCGGTGGGAGGAAGGGAACTGAAGCTTTCTTT
TRBJ1-5 | TRBD1 | NA | TRBV6-5 | CASSYSGTVNQPQHF | TGTGCCAGCAGTTACTCCGGGACAGTTAATCAGCCCCAGCATTTT
TRBJ1-1 | NA | NA | TRBV6-1 | CASSPTGWTEAFF | TGTGCCAGCAGTCCTACGGGGTGGACTGAAGCTTTCTTT
TRBJ2-2 | NA | NA | TRBV16 | CASSQPESDGTGELFF | TGTGCCAGCAGCCAACCCGAAAGTGATGGCACCGGGGAGCTGTTTTTT
TRBJ2-2 | NA | NA | TRBV7-3 | CASSLGSNAGGELFF | TGTGCCAGCAGCTTAGGGTCGAACGCGGGCGGGGAGCTGTTTTTT
TRBJ1-1 | NA | NA | TRBV7-2 | CASSLSFSAEAFF | TGTGCCAGCAGCCTATCTTTCAGCGCTGAAGCTTTCTTT
TRBJ2-3 | NA | NA | TRBV4-1 | CASSQGPHTDTQYF | TGCGCCAGCAGCCAAGGTCCCCACACAGATACGCAGTATTTT
TRBJ1-5 | NA | NA | TRBV7-2 | CASSLATGGNLNQPQHF | TGTGCCAGCAGCTTAGCGACGGGGGGTAACCTTAATCAGCCCCAGCATTTT
TRBJ2-5 | NA | NA | TRBV28 | CASQTPGSITGTQYF | TGTGCCAGCCAGACTCCGGGATCAATAACCGGGACCCAGTACTTC
TRBJ1-1 | TRBD1 | NA | TRBV2 | CASRTGAGTEAFF | TGTGCCAGCAGGACAGGGGCGGGCACTGAAGCTTTCTTT
TRBJ2-3 | NA | NA | TRBV5-4 | CATSTAERPTDTQYF | TGTGCCACCTCGACGGCGGAGAGACCCACAGATACGCAGTATTTT
TRBJ2-7 | TRBD1 | NA | TRBV19 | CASSQGVTYYEQYF | TGTGCCAGTAGTCAGGGGGTAACCTACTACGAGCAGTACTTC
TRBJ2-3 | TRBD2 | NA | TRBV9 | CASSVSGLSTDTQYF | TGTGCCAGCAGCGTTAGCGGGTTAAGCACAGATACGCAGTATTTT
TRBJ2-7 | NA | NA | TRBV7-6 | CASSLYAASGNEQYF | TGTGCCAGCAGCTTATATGCGGCCAGCGGCAACGAGCAGTACTTC
TRBJ2-3 | NA | NA | TRBV5-1 | CASSFSGQSTDTQYF | TGCGCCAGCAGCTTCTCGGGACAAAGCACAGATACGCAGTATTTT
TRBJ2-2 | NA | NA | TRBV2 | CASSDPGELFF | TGTGCCAGCAGCGACCCCGGGGAGCTGTTTTTT
TRBJ1-5 | TRBD1 | NA | TRBV10-1 | CASSVPDRGYNQPQHF | TGCGCCAGCAGTGTCCCGGACAGGGGATACAATCAGCCCCAGCATTTT
TRBJ2-1 | NA | NA | TRBV7-3 | CASSPPEGGSSYNEQFF | TGTGCCAGCAGCCCCCCAGAGGGGGGAAGCTCCTACAATGAGCAGTTCTTC
TRBJ1-5 | TRBD1 | NA | TRBV4-1 | CASSTGGSVPQHF | TGCGCCAGCAGCACAGGGGGCAGCGTCCCCCAGCATTTT
TRBJ2-6 | NA | NA | TRBV7-2 | CASSRELRAGANVLTF | TGTGCCAGCAGCCGGGAGCTAAGGGCTGGGGCCAACGTCCTGACTTTC
TRBJ1-5 | TRBD1 | NA | TRBV19 | CASSMDRGSYIQPQHF | TGTGCCAGTAGTATGGACAGGGGGTCATATATTCAGCCCCAGCATTTT
TRBJ2-1 | TRBD1 | NA | TRBV6-5 | CASSYGTGAYNEQFF | TGTGCCAGCAGTTATGGGACAGGGGCCTACAATGAGCAGTTCTTC
TRBJ2-3 | NA | NA | TRBV29-1 | CSADRSVTDTQYF | TGCAGCGCCGACAGGTCTGTCACAGATACGCAGTATTTT
TRBJ2-1 | NA | once | TRBV5-5 | CASSNKFGGGNRYNEQFF | TGTGCCAGCAGCAACAAATTTGGGGGGGGCAATCGCTACAATGAGCAGTTCTTC
TRBJ2-7 | NA | NA | TRBV6-6 | CASSPSYEQYF | TGTGCCAGCAGTCCGTCCTACGAGCAGTACTTC
TRBJ1-2 | NA | NA | TRBV4-3 | CASSQDRTGVGRGYTF | TGCGCCAGCAGCCAAGATCGTACGGGGGTGGGACGTGGCTACACCTTC
TRBJ1-2 | TRBD1 | NA | TRBV25-1 | CASSLGQGAGYTF | TGTGCCAGCAGTCTCGGACAGGGGGCCGGCTACACCTTC
TRBJ2-5 | NA | NA | TRBV7-8 | CASSSMTGLVQETQYF | TGTGCCAGCAGCTCTATGACGGGACTGGTCCAAGAGACCCAGTACTTC
TRBJ2-2 | NA | NA | TRBV5-1 | CASSPTNIKYPLANTGELFF | TGCGCCAGCAGCCCTACAAATATAAAATATCCCCTAGCGAACACCGGGGAGCTGTTTTTT
TRBJ1-4 | NA | NA | TRBV27 | CASSSVVSNEKLFF | TGTGCCAGCAGTTCGGTAGTATCCAATGAAAAACTGTTTTTT
TRBJ1-2 | NA | NA | TRBV27 | CASSPLRVWANYGYTF | TGTGCCAGCAGCCCTCTCAGGGTTTGGGCTAACTATGGCTACACCTTC
TRBJ2-3 | TRBD1 | NA | TRBV29-1 | CSVQRWDRESTDTQYF | TGCAGCGTCCAACGGTGGGACAGAGAAAGCACAGATACGCAGTATTTT
TRBJ2-5 | TRBD2 | NA | TRBV5-1 | CASSFGSGVQETQYF | TGCGCCAGCAGCTTTGGTAGCGGGGTACAAGAGACCCAGTACTTC
TRBJ1-1 | NA | once | TRBV4-3 | CASSQDRRMNTEAFF | TGCGCCAGCAGCCAAGATCGACGGATGAACACTGAAGCTTTCTTT
TRBJ1-1 | NA | NA | TRBV11-3 | CASSLDGALSEAFF | TGTGCCAGCAGCTTAGACGGAGCTCTAAGTGAAGCTTTCTTT
TRBJ2-5 | NA | NA | TRBV7-3 | CASSLTGQYQETQYF | TGTGCCAGCAGCTTAACAGGCCAGTACCAGGAGACCCAGTACTTC
TRBJ2-4 | NA | once | TRBV7-6 | CASSPRRGLPTNIQYF | TGTGCCAGCAGCCCTCGTCGGGGGCTCCCCACAAACATTCAGTACTTC
TRBJ2-1 | TRBD1 | NA | TRBV7-2 | CASLPGQGGNEQFF | TGTGCCAGCTTACCGGGACAGGGAGGCAATGAGCAGTTCTTC
TRBJ2-3 | TRBD2 | few | TRBV10-3 | CAISQLAGGPADTQYF | TGTGCCATCAGTCAACTAGCGGGGGGGCCCGCAGATACGCAGTATTTT
TRBJ2-1 | TRBD2 | NA | TRBV4-2 | CASSQDRGGGALLRDEQFF | TGTGCCAGCAGCCAAGATAGGGGCGGGGGGGCCCTCCTACGCGATGAGCAGTTCTTC
TRBJ1-1 | NA | NA | TRBV13 | CASSLFWGDSTEAFF | TGTGCCAGCAGCTTATTCTGGGGAGATTCCACTGAAGCTTTCTTT
TRBJ1-2 | TRBD1 | NA | TRBV29-1 | CSVEQSPGQINYGYTF | TGCAGCGTTGAACAAAGCCCGGGACAGATTAACTATGGCTACACCTTC